These 22 T cell receptor beta chains were sequenced from one sample in a study of response to subunit inactivated influenza vaccine. MiXCR, run by TCRdb on the RT-PCR reads, gives a single entry per CDR3 protein. The data show roughly 500,000 distinct CDR3 sequences, with approximately 15% seen just once and approximately 3% held by the top ten. The source was CD4+ T cells sorted from PBMCs, collected around 25 months after vaccination. These receptors all stem from a man aged 45 to 70 who received an inactivated influenza vaccine.

J is TRBJ2-7 and V is TRBV6-1; maybe TRBD2 (7 bases). The V end lost 7 bases, the J end lost 0 bases, and 13 bases lay between the germline ends. CDR1 and CDR2 from the germline V gene are MNHNS and SASEGT. The CDR3 has 14 residues. CDR3 region: CASTAGALSYEQYF. The CDR3 DNA reads as TGTGCCAGCACGGCGGGGGCCCTCTCCTACGAGCAGTACTTC.

The chain has TRBV27 and TRBJ2-7; D is perhaps TRBD1 or TRBD2 (5 bases each). Trimming removed 3 bases at V and 2 bases at J, with 11 bases between. The CDR3 runs to 14 residues. The germline gives CDR1 MNHEY, CDR2 SMNVEV (reference sequence). The CDR3 protein is CASSFRDGAYEQYF. Here the CDR3 DNA reads TGTGCCAGCAGTTTCCGGGACGGGGCCTACGAGCAGTACTTC.

The gene calls are TRBV4-1 and TRBJ2-7, with D perhaps TRBD1 or TRBD2 (6 bases each). The CDR3 consists of 15 residues. Germline loops: CDR1 MGHRA, CDR2 YSYEKL. Trimming took off 8 bases at V and 1 base at J, with 18 bases between the two ends. Written as DNA, the CDR3 is TGCGCCAGCCGGGAAATAGGGGGGTCATCCTACGAGCAGTACTTC. Translating it yields CASREIGGSSYEQYF.

In its sample, this clonotype was seen a few times. The genes are TRBV5-1 and TRBJ2-2, with 7 bases aligning to TRBD1. The CDR3 covers 16 residues. Germline V lookup: CDR1 SGHRS, CDR2 YFSETQ. The V segment lost 3 bases and the J segment 5 bases; nucleotides outside the gene matches: 10. The CDR3 protein is CASSSPGTVVTGELFF. The CDR3 DNA reads as TGCGCCAGCAGCTCGCCCGGGACAGTGGTGACCGGGGAGCTGTTTTTT.

This clonotype has a handful of counts. The V call is TRBV6-5, the J call TRBJ2-5, with 12 bases fitting TRBD2. From germline, CDR1 is MNHEY and CDR2 SVGAGI. The V and J ends lost 5 bases and 3 bases, in that order; junction bases with no gene match: 4. There are 15 residues in the CDR3. The CDR3 loop reads CASSILAGGKETQYF. The DNA of the CDR3 is TGTGCCAGCAGTATACTAGCGGGGGGAAAAGAGACCCAGTACTTC.

This clonotype was recorded a few times. The genes are TRBV4-1 and TRBJ2-5; no clear D. The CDR3 totals 14 residues. V lost 0 bases to trimming and J lost 1 base, with 6 bases between them. Germline values: CDR1 MGHRA, CDR2 YSYEKL. The CDR3 nucleotides are TGCGCCAGCAGCCAAGAGACAACCCAAGAGACCCAGTACTTC. Its protein product is CASSQETTQETQYF.

V gene TRBV20-1 combines with J gene TRBJ2-7; perhaps D is TRBD1 or TRBD2 (6 bases each). The ends were cut back, 3 bases at V and 6 bases at J, with 15 bases in the middle. Germline lookup yields CDR1 DFQATT and CDR2 SNEGSKA (reference sequence). The CDR3 spans 13 residues. The CDR3 DNA reads TGCAGTGCTAGGTCGGGGGCATCAGGCGAGCAGTACTTC. This codes for CSARSGASGEQYF.

The V and J genes are TRBV9 and TRBJ2-5; D is unresolved. Trimming removed 1 base at V and 5 bases at J, with 9 bases between. CDR1 SGDLS and CDR2 YYNGEE come from the germline V gene. CDR3 size: 13 residues. The CDR3 DNA reads TGTGCCAGCAGCGTAAATGCCGGTGAGACCCAGTACTTC. It yields the protein CASSVNAGETQYF.

This clonotype has just one count. The chain has TRBV28 and TRBJ1-2; a weak D match, TRBD1 (5 bases). Germline lookup yields CDR1 MDHEN and CDR2 SYDVKM. The CDR3 has 15 residues. V lost 6 bases, J lost 2 bases, and 16 bases lay in between. CDR3 DNA sequence: TGTGCCAGCAGAGGAGACAGAAAACCAAACTATGGCTACACCTTC. Its translation: CASRGDRKPNYGYTF.

The chain recombines TRBV7-9 with TRBJ2-3, with 8 positions matching TRBD2. Germline CDR1 SEHNR, CDR2 FQNEAQ (reference sequence). The CDR3 is made up of 16 amino acids. V lost 4 bases and J lost 1; bases outside the gene matches: 7. CDR3 DNA sequence: TGTGCCAGCAGCTCGGACGGGGGGGATCGCACAGATACGCAGTATTTT. Protein: CASSSDGGDRTDTQYF.

The gene calls are TRBV29-1 and TRBJ2-7, with 10 bases that match TRBD1. The trim removed 0 bases at V and 6 bases at J, leaving 2 bases unmatched. This CDR3 region has 13 residues. Germline CDR1 and CDR2: SQVTM and ANQGSEA. The DNA for the CDR3 is TGCAGCGTTGAAGACGACAGGGGGCTCGAGCAGTACTTC. Its translation: CSVEDDRGLEQYF.

The V call is TRBV3-1, the J call TRBJ2-1, with a tentative D call TRBD2 (6 bases). Trimming shortened V by 4 bases and J by 5 bases, and 15 bases separated the two germline ends. Germline-derived CDR1 and CDR2 are LGHDT and YNNKEL (reference sequence). The CDR3 is 15 amino acids. CDR3 residues: CASSPAGTRDNEQFF. CDR3 DNA sequence: TGTGCCAGCAGCCCGGCAGGGACTCGGGACAATGAGCAGTTCTTC.

The rearrangement joins TRBV7-3 to TRBJ2-5; perhaps D is TRBD1 or TRBD2 (5 bases each). This CDR3 is 14 amino acids long. Germline lookup yields CDR1 SGHTA and CDR2 FQGTGA. V was clipped by 5 bases and J by 4 bases, with 14 bases between them. This CDR3 is CASSPSGGLETQYF. The CDR3, as DNA: TGTGCCAGCAGCCCTAGTGGGGGATTAGAGACCCAGTACTTC.

The rearrangement uses TRBV5-1 and TRBJ1-3; D not certain. The CDR3 covers 13 residues. CDR1 and CDR2 from the germline V gene are SGHRS and YFSETQ. V was pared by 4 bases and J by 3 bases, with 8 bases between. CDR3 in DNA: TGCGCCAGCAGCCCAGGAGTTGGAAACACCATATATTTT. This gives the protein CASSPGVGNTIYF.

This clonotype has only a few counts. The V call is TRBV7-2, the J call TRBJ1-3; D perhaps matches TRBD1 (6 bases). The V gene's germline CDR1 is SGHTA and CDR2 FQGNSA. CDR3 length: 14 residues. Deletions cut 3 bases from V and 5 bases from J, with 11 bases between. CDR3 sequence: CASSFGDTRNTIYF. CDR3 coding DNA: TGTGCCAGCAGCTTTGGGGACACAAGAAACACCATATATTTT.

A note on this clonotype: The junction departs from the called germline gene at one end, perhaps through a read error. The chain is built from TRBV7-8 and TRBJ1-1, with 9 positions matching TRBD1. The CDR3 is made up of 15 amino acids. Germline V gene lookup returns CDR1 SGHVS and CDR2 FQNEAQ. In nucleotides, the CDR3 is TGTGCCAGCAGCTTGGGACAGGGCTTGAACACTAAAGCTTTCTTT. Protein sequence: CASSLGQGLNTKAFF.

This clonotype has a handful of counts. V is TRBV7-9 and J is TRBJ2-5; 8 nucleotides align to TRBD2. The CDR3 covers 16 residues. The V gene end was trimmed by 4 bases and the J gene end by 3 bases; junction bases not matched to a gene: 10. Germline CDR1 reads SEHNR; CDR2 reads FQNEAQ (reference sequence). The CDR3 sequence is CASSSYYTSGKETQYF. The CDR3 DNA reads TGTGCCAGCAGCTCATACTACACTAGCGGCAAAGAGACCCAGTACTTC. The entire variable domain, with the rest obtained from reference TRBV7-9 and TRBJ2-5, is as follows: DTGVSQNPRHKITKRGQNVTFRCDPISEHNRLYWYRQTLGQGPEFLTYFQNEAQLEKSRLLSDRFSAERPKGSFSTLEIQRTEQGDSAMYLCASSSYYTSGKETQYFGPGTRLLVL.

V usage is TRBV20-1 and J usage is TRBJ2-2, with 9 bases fitting TRBD1. V dropped 0 bases and J dropped 3; count of bases not matched to a gene: 8. Germline CDR1 DFQATT, CDR2 SNEGSKA (reference sequence). The CDR3 consists of 17 residues. CDR3: CSARDPRTGVDTGELFF. CDR3 bases: TGCAGTGCTAGAGATCCCAGGACAGGGGTGGACACCGGGGAGCTGTTTTTT.

The chain carries TRBV20-1 and TRBJ2-1; TRBD2 is a possible D gene (6 bases). Germline CDR1 DFQATT, CDR2 SNEGSKA (reference sequence). This CDR3 region has 14 residues. Trimming removed 0 bases from V and 2 bases from J, with 8 bases in between. CDR3: CSARDRGAYNEQFF. In nucleotides, the CDR3 is TGCAGTGCTAGAGATCGCGGGGCCTACAATGAGCAGTTCTTC.

The genes are TRBV23-1 and TRBJ2-3, with TRBD2 matching over 15 bases. TRBV23-1 is assigned to the ORF class and has an uncertain function. The CDR3 contains 17 residues. The V and J ends lost 1 base and 7 bases, in that order; junction bases with no gene match: 6. CDR3 in DNA: TGCGCCAGCAGTCAATTTCCGGGACTAGCGGGGGGATATACGCAGTATTTT. Translating it yields CASSQFPGLAGGYTQYF.

There are a few counts of this clonotype. The gene calls are TRBV12-3 or TRBV12-4 and TRBJ1-1, with TRBD1 matching over 8 bases. CDR3 length equals 14 residues. J gave up 7 bases and V 6 bases, and 10 bases lay outside the gene matches. DNA of the CDR3: TGTGCCAGCAGAGATCGACAGGGGATTTTTGAAGCTTTCTTT. It encodes CASRDRQGIFEAFF.

This clonotype showed up just a few times. This chain links TRBV20-1 with TRBJ2-7, with 8 bases fitting TRBD2. CDR1 is DFQATT and CDR2 is SNEGSKA in the germline V gene (reference sequence). This CDR3 contains 15 residues. V lost 5 bases to trimming and J lost 4 bases; unmatched junction nucleotides: 13. DNA for the CDR3: TGCAGTGCTTCCCATCCGGGACTAGATAGATACGAGCAGTACTTC. Translation gives CSASHPGLDRYEQYF.